This T cell receptor (beta chain) was sequenced during a study of blood T cell repertoires in COVID-19. Overall study context: COVID-19 samples collected from the United States, Italy and Spain covered acute and convalescent phases. Sources were T cells, B-cell-depleted T cells, or PBMCs; the material itself was cDNA or gDNA.

Methods used by the authors: Amplification from reference gene primers served as the basis for estimated nucleated cell counts. Produced via immunoSEQ multiplex PCR; TCRdb's table is partial and in-frame only. That table gives V, J and clone size, and the DNA gave D and trimming. The table has about 140,000 clones, about 80% seen once. Sample: peripheral blood. The receptor comes from a human donor in a cohort sampled during active COVID-19.

CDR3 sequence: CASLFQGDNSPLHF. The CDR3 nucleotides are TGTGCCAGCCTATTCCAGGGCGATAATTCACCCCTCCACTTT. The chain joins TRBV5-4 to TRBJ1-6; the D gene is possibly TRBD1 (5 bases). The CDR3 consists of 14 residues. The germline V gene has CDR1 SGHNT and CDR2 YYREEE (reference sequence). V lost 7 bases, J lost 5 bases, and 13 bases lay in between.